The 18 T cell receptor beta chains below come from one sample, sequenced in a study of T cell changes during pregnancy in multiple sclerosis. Repertoires were generated with immunoSEQ multiplex PCR, while TCRdb's copy carries only in-frame clones and drops some. The sample lists tens of thousands of clones, 80% to 95% seen once, with roughly 1.7% in the top ten. The source material was peripheral blood, sampled in the first trimester of pregnancy. All receptors derive from a female donor in good health, enrolled as a control in a pregnancy study.

This rearrangement joins TRBV4-1 to TRBJ2-3; 9 nucleotides agree with TRBD1. Losses at the gene ends were 4 bases for V and 3 bases for J; bases not matched to a gene: 5. The CDR3 is 15 residues long. Germline loops: CDR1 MGHRA, CDR2 YSYEKL. The CDR3 coding sequence is TGCGCCAGCAGCCCACCGGGACAGGGTACAGATACGCAGTATTTT. Translation gives CASSPPGQGTDTQYF.

This clone was seen once. V is TRBV19 and J is TRBJ1-5; D unclear. The germline V gene encodes CDR1 LNHDA and CDR2 SQIVND (reference sequence). This CDR3 region has 14 residues. Trimming took 0 bases from V and 1 from J, leaving 4 bases between them. CDR3: CASSIESSNQPQHF. The CDR3, as DNA: TGTGCCAGTAGTATAGAAAGCAGCAATCAGCCCCAGCATTTT.

The chain is built from TRBV7-6 and TRBJ2-1, with 8 bases that match TRBD2. V lost 2 bases to trimming and J lost 7 bases; unmatched junction nucleotides: 13. The CDR3 sequence is 17 residues long. CDR1 is SGHVS, CDR2 FNYEAQ, per germline. The CDR3 sequence is CASSLLLAAEGGNEQFF. DNA of the CDR3: TGTGCCAGCAGCTTACTACTAGCGGCGGAAGGGGGGAATGAGCAGTTCTTC.

J is TRBJ2-3 and V is TRBV9, with 11 bases identical to TRBD1. Germline trimming cut 5 bases from V and 5 bases from J; bases unmatched to any gene: 1. Germline V gene data show CDR1 as SGDLS and CDR2 as YYNGEE. The CDR3 spans 13 residues. The chain's CDR3 is CASRGQGEDTQYF. The CDR3 DNA sequence: TGTGCCAGCAGGGGACAGGGGGAAGATACGCAGTATTTT.

The chain's CDR3 is CASRERDGYTGELFF. The CDR3 DNA reads as TGTGCCAGCAGGGAGCGGGACGGATACACCGGGGAGCTGTTTTTT. This chain links TRBV2 with TRBJ2-2; TRBD2 aligns across 7 bases. Looked up from germline, CDR1 is SNHLY and CDR2 is FYNNEI. J gave up 3 bases and V 6 bases, and 7 bases lay outside the gene matches. The CDR3 runs to 15 residues.

Worth noting for this clone: The junction departs from germline at one end; a sequencing error may be responsible. This chain connects TRBV15 to TRBJ1-3, with D perhaps matching TRBD1 (5 bases). Germline CDR1 reads LNHNV; CDR2 reads YYDKDF (reference sequence). The CDR3 contains 15 residues. The CDR3 DNA follows: TGTGCCACCAGCCGAGACAGAGCGTCTGGAAACACCATATATTTT. Protein sequence: CATSRDRASGNTIYF.

V usage is TRBV2 and J usage is TRBJ2-7; 8 nucleotides align to TRBD2. Per germline, CDR1 SNHLY and CDR2 FYNNEI. The V gene end was trimmed by 6 bases and the J gene end by 6 bases; junction bases not matched to a gene: 7. The length of the CDR3 is 13 residues. CDR3 sequence: CASRASGLPEQYF. CDR3 DNA sequence: TGTGCCAGCAGGGCTAGCGGGCTCCCCGAGCAGTACTTC.

The genes are TRBV7-2 and TRBJ2-7, with TRBD2 matching over 12 bases. V shed 5 bases and J 6 bases; nucleotides not matched to a gene: 5. This CDR3 has 14 residues. Germline V gene sequence: CDR1 SGHTA, CDR2 FQGNSA. CDR3 protein: CASSPTSGRSEQYF. The CDR3 coding sequence is TGTGCCAGCAGCCCTACTAGCGGGAGGAGCGAGCAGTACTTC.

The chain joins TRBV27 to TRBJ1-2; 10 bases map to TRBD1. With 6 bases clipped from V and 3 bases from J, the junction kept 1 base outside the gene matches. Looked up from germline, CDR1 is MNHEY and CDR2 is SMNVEV (reference sequence). CDR3 length: 13 residues. CDR3 loop: CASRGTGDYGYTF. The CDR3 nucleotides are TGTGCCAGCAGGGGGACAGGGGACTATGGCTACACCTTC.

The chain recombines TRBV2 with TRBJ2-4, with 8 bases identical to TRBD2. The J segment lost 0 bases and the V segment lost 8 bases, leaving 9 bases of the junction unmatched. In germline, CDR1 is SNHLY, CDR2 FYNNEI. The CDR3 runs 16 residues. CDR3: CASGRGGVIAKNIQYF. CDR3 nucleotides: TGTGCCAGCGGCCGGGGGGGCGTTATAGCCAAAAACATTCAGTACTTC.

The J gene is TRBJ2-3, the V gene TRBV5-6; unclear D gene. The CDR3 extends over 13 amino acids. The germline V and J ends were trimmed by 4 bases and 2 bases, with 8 bases remaining between them. Per the germline V gene, CDR1 is SGHDT and CDR2 is YYEEEE. The CDR3 sequence is CASSGRNTDTQYF. The DNA for the CDR3 is TGTGCCAGCAGCGGGCGTAACACAGATACGCAGTATTTT.

This sequence joins TRBV6-1 and TRBJ1-4, with TRBD1 as a possible D gene (6 bases). Between the trimmed V and J ends, which lost 3 bases and 0 bases, there was a span of 14 bases. The germline gives CDR1 MNHNS, CDR2 SASEGT. The CDR3 runs 17 residues. The chain's CDR3 is CASSDLEGGPTNEKLFF. CDR3 coding DNA: TGTGCCAGCAGTGATTTAGAGGGGGGGCCAACTAATGAAAAACTGTTTTTT.

The chain recombines TRBV5-1 with TRBJ2-7; 9 bases line up with TRBD2. The CDR3 covers 15 residues. CDR1 SGHRS and CDR2 YFSETQ come from the germline V gene. J was trimmed by 6 bases and V by 2 bases; bases with no gene match: 9. The CDR3 is CASSFLGVAGAEQYF. In nucleotides, the CDR3 is TGCGCCAGCAGCTTCTTAGGGGTAGCGGGAGCCGAGCAGTACTTC.

This chain uses TRBV28 with TRBJ1-2; possibly TRBD1 for D (6 bases). The germline V and J ends were trimmed by 5 bases and 4 bases, with 14 bases remaining between them. From germline, CDR1 is MDHEN and CDR2 SYDVKM. This CDR3 region has 14 residues. The CDR3 DNA reads TGTGCCAGCAGTCTTGGACAGCTAATCTATGGCTACACCTTC. Encoded protein: CASSLGQLIYGYTF.

The chain uses TRBV27 and TRBJ2-1, with TRBD2 as a possible D gene (6 bases). The CDR3 is 15 residues long. From germline, CDR1 is MNHEY and CDR2 SMNVEV (reference sequence). With 2 bases removed from V and 7 bases from J, the gap between germline ends came to 15 bases. CDR3 in amino acids: CASSLRGRSGNEQFF. The CDR3, as DNA: TGTGCCAGCAGTTTACGAGGGAGGTCAGGGAATGAGCAGTTCTTC.

The J gene is TRBJ1-5, the V gene TRBV5-6, with D possibly matching TRBD1 (5 bases). The CDR3 runs 16 residues. V dropped 0 bases and J dropped 2 bases, with 12 bases sitting between them. The germline gives CDR1 SGHDT, CDR2 YYEEEE. The CDR3: CASSLAVGLGNQPQHF. In nucleotides, the CDR3 is TGTGCCAGCAGCTTGGCCGTGGGGCTCGGCAATCAGCCCCAGCATTTT.

The CDR3: CASSRQGLGGEQFF. The CDR3 DNA is TGTGCCAGCTCACGCCAGGGCCTGGGTGGTGAGCAGTTCTTC. The chain recombines TRBV18 with TRBJ2-1, with D possibly matching TRBD1 (5 bases). V lost 4 bases, J lost 9 bases, and 16 bases lay in between. Per the germline V gene, CDR1 is KGHSH and CDR2 is LQKENI. This CDR3 region has 14 residues.

The chain has TRBV21-1 and TRBJ2-4; the table's D gene call, TRBD2, was not cross checked with the DNA. TRBV21-1 is a pseudogene. CDR3 length: 21 residues. The CDR3, as DNA: TGTGCCAGCAGCAACGTCCTACGTTCTCCCATTGATCGAGGGGCTAGCGGGCTTGAGTACTTC. The encoded protein is CASSNVLRSPIDRGASGLEYF.